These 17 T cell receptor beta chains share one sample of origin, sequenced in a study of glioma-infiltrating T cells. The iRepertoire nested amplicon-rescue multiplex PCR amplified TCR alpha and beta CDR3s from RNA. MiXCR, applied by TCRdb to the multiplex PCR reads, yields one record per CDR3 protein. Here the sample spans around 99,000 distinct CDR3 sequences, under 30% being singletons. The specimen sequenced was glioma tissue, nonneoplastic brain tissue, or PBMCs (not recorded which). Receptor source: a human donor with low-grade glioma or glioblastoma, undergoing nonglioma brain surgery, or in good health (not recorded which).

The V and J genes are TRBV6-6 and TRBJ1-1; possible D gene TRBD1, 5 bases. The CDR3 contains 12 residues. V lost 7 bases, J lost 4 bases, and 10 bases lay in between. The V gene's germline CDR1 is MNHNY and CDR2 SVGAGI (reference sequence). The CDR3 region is CASIQGTTEAFF. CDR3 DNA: TGTGCCAGCATCCAGGGAACCACTGAAGCTTTCTTT.

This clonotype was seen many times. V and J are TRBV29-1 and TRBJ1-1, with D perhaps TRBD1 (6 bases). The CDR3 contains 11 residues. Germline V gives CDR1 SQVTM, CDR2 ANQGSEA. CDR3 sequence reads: CSLKQGTEAFF. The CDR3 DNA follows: TGCTCTCTAAAACAGGGCACTGAAGCTTTCTTT.

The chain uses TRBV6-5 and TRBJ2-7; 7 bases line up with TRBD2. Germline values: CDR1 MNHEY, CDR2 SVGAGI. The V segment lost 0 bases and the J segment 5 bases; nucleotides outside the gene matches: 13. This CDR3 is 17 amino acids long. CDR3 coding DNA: TGTGCCAGCAGTTACTCCCCCGGCGGGAGCTCCTACAACGAGCAGTACTTC. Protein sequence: CASSYSPGGSSYNEQYF.

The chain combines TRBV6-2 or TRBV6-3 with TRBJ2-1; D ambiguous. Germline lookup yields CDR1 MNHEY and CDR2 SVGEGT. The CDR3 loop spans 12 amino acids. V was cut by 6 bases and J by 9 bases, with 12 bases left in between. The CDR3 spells CASSYRLAEQFF. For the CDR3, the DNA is TGTGCCAGCAGCTACCGACTGGCTGAGCAGTTCTTC.

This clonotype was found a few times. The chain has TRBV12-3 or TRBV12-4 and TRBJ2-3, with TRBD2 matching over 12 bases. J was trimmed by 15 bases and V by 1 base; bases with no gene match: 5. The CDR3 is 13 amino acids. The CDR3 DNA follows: TGTGCCAGCAGTTTAGGCACTAGCGGGAGGACATATTTT. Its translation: CASSLGTSGRTYF.

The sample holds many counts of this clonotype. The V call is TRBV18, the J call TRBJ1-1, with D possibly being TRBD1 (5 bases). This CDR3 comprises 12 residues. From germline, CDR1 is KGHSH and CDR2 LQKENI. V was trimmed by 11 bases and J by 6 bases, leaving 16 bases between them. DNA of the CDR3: TGTGCCTCATACGGGGGGGGTGCTGAAGCTTTCTTT. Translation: CASYGGGAEAFF.

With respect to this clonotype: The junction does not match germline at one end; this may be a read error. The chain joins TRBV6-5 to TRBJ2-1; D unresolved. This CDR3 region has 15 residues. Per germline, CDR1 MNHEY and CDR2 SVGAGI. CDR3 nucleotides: TGTGCCAGCAGTTCTATTAGTTCGTCCTACAATGCGCAGTTCTTC. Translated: CASSSISSSYNAQFF.

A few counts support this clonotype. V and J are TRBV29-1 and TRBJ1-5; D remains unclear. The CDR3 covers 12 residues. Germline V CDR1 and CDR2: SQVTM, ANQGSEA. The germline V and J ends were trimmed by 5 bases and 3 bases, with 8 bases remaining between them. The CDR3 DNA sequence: TGCAGCGTTTCTAATGACAATCAGCCCCAGCATTTT. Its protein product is CSVSNDNQPQHF.

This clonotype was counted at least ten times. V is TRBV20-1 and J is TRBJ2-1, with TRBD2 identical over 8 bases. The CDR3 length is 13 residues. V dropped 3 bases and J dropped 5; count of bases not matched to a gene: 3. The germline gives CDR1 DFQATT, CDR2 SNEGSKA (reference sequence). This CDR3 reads CSASGGAHNEQFF. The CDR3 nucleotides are TGCAGTGCTAGCGGGGGGGCCCACAATGAGCAGTTCTTC.

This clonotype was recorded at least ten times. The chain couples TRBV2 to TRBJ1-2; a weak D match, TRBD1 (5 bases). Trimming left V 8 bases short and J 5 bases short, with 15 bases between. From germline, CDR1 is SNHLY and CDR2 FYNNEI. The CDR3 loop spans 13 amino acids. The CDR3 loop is CASGLGTEYGYTF. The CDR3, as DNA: TGTGCCAGCGGTTTAGGGACGGAATATGGCTACACCTTC.

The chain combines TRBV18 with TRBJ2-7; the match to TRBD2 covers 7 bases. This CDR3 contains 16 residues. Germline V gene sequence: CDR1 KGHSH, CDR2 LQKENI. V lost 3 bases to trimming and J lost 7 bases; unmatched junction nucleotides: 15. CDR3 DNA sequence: TGTGCCAGCTCACCGCTTTCGGGGGGACCCTCCTGGGAGCAGTACTTC. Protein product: CASSPLSGGPSWEQYF.

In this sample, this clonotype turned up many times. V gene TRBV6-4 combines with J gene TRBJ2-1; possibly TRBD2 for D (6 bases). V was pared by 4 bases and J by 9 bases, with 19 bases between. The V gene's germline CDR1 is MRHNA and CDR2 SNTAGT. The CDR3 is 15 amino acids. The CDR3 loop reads CASSAQAGPYGEQFF. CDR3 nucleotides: TGTGCCAGCAGTGCCCAAGCGGGCCCTTATGGTGAGCAGTTCTTC.

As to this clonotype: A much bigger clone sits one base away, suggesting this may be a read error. Here the CDR3 reads CRVAGYSNQPQHF. CDR3 DNA: TGCAGAGTTGCAGGATATAGCAATCAGCCCCAGCATTTT. V is TRBV29-1 and J is TRBJ1-5; D unclear. Looked up from germline, CDR1 is SQVTM and CDR2 is ANQGSEA. This CDR3 is 13 amino acids long.

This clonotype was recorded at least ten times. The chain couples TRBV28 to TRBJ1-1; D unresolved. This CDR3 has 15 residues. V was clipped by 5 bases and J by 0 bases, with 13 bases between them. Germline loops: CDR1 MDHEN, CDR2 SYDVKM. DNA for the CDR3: TGTGCCAGCAGTCCCCTGGACGGACTGAACACTGAAGCTTTCTTT. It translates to CASSPLDGLNTEAFF.

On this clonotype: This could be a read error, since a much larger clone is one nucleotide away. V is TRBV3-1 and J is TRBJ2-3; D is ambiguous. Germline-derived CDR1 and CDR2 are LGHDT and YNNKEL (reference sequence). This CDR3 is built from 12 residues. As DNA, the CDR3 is TGTGTCAGCTCATCTTACAGCGATACGCAGTATTTT. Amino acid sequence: CVSSSYSDTQYF.

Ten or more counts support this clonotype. CDR3 sequence reads: CASSQGYVKNTEAFF. CDR3 nucleotide sequence: TGCGCCAGCAGCCAGGGTTACGTAAAGAACACTGAAGCTTTCTTT. This chain uses TRBV4-1 with TRBJ1-1; D unclear. Trimming shortened V by 3 bases and J by 1 base, and 12 bases separated the two germline ends. CDR1 and CDR2 from the germline V gene are MGHRA and YSYEKL. CDR3 length: 15 amino acids.

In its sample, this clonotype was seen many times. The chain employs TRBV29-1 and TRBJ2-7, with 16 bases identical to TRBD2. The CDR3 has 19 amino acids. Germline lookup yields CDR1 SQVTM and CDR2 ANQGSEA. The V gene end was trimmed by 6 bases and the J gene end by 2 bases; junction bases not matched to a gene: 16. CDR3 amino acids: CSVPSPSGTSGRAAYEQYF. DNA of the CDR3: TGCAGCGTCCCTTCACCTTCCGGGACTAGCGGGAGGGCCGCCTACGAGCAGTACTTC.